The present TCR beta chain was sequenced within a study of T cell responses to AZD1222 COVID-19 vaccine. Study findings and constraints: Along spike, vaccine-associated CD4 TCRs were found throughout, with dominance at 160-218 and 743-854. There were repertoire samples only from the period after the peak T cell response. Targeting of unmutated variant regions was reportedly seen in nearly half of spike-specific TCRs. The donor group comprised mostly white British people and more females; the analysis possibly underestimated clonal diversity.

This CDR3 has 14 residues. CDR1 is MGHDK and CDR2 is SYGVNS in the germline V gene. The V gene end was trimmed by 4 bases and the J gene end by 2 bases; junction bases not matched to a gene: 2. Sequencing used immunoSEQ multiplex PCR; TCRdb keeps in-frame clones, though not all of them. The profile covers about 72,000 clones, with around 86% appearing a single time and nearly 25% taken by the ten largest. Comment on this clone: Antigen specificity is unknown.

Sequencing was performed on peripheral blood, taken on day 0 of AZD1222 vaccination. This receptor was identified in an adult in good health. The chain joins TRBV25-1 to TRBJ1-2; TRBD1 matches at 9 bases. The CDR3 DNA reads TGTGCCAGCAGTGCGACAGGGGGAAACTATGGCTACACCTTC. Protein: CASSATGGNYGYTF.